What follows are 13 T cell receptor beta chains derived from one specimen sequenced in a study of control samples from healthy donors and cancer patients. The repertoire was sequenced with immunoSEQ multiplex PCR; TCRdb's copy has only in-frame clones and lacks some. Among approximately 150,000 clones listed, more than 85% were seen once. Sequenced input: blood. Receptors were obtained from a young man in good health.

The V gene is TRBV28, the J gene TRBJ1-1; unclear D gene. Per the germline V gene, CDR1 is MDHEN and CDR2 is SYDVKM. The CDR3 runs to 14 residues. Trimming left V 2 bases short and J 0 bases short, with 7 bases between. The CDR3 DNA reads as TGTGCCAGCAGTTTAGGCAGTATGAACACTGAAGCTTTCTTT. Protein: CASSLGSMNTEAFF.

The chain couples TRBV19 to TRBJ1-2; 8 bases are a match to TRBD1. V gave up 7 bases and J gave up 4 bases; unmatched junction bases: 8. The CDR3 consists of 14 residues. Germline V lookup: CDR1 LNHDA, CDR2 SQIVND (reference sequence). The CDR3 spells CASIKTGVAYGYTF. In DNA form, the CDR3 reads TGTGCCAGTATTAAGACAGGGGTCGCCTATGGCTACACCTTC.

This clone was detected once. The V gene is TRBV11-2, the J gene TRBJ1-4; TRBD1 aligns across 9 bases. The length of the CDR3 is 14 residues. V was clipped by 4 bases and J by 5 bases; unmatched bases: 2. Germline V CDR1 and CDR2: SGHAT, FQNNGV. CDR3 bases: TGTGCCAGCAGCTGGACAGGGGAGAATGAAAAACTGTTTTTT. Encoded protein: CASSWTGENEKLFF.

V and J are TRBV9 and TRBJ1-2; D not resolved. V lost 0 bases to trimming and J lost 6 bases, with 18 bases between them. The germline CDR1 and CDR2 sequences are SGDLS and YYNGEE. The CDR3 length is 16 residues. In nucleotides, the CDR3 is TGTGCCAGCAGCGTAGGTAACCCCTCTGGGAACCATGGCTACACCTTC. Its protein product is CASSVGNPSGNHGYTF.

The J gene is TRBJ2-5, the V gene TRBV12-5, with D tentatively TRBD2 (5 bases). Trimming pared 2 bases from V and 2 bases from J, leaving 9 bases between. CDR3 size: 14 residues. CDR1 LGHNT and CDR2 FRNRAP come from the germline V gene. CDR3 loop: CASGLSGLQETQYF. CDR3 coding DNA: TGTGCTAGTGGTTTGTCTGGACTGCAAGAGACCCAGTACTTC.

The chain recombines TRBV25-1 with TRBJ2-5; a possible D gene is TRBD2 (6 bases). The germline V gene has CDR1 MGHDK and CDR2 SYGVNS. The germline V and J ends were trimmed by 2 bases and 1 base, with 11 bases remaining between them. The CDR3 has 15 residues. CDR3 nucleotides: TGTGCCAGCAGTGAAAGAACGGGACTCCAAGAGACCCAGTACTTC. As protein: CASSERTGLQETQYF.

This clone was seen once. The chain couples TRBV13 to TRBJ2-7; 7 bases are a match to TRBD1. The V gene's germline CDR1 is PRHDT and CDR2 FYEKMQ (reference sequence). The CDR3 consists of 14 residues. V lost 0 bases, J lost 2 bases, and 1 base stayed unmatched. The chain's CDR3 is CASSLGGTAYEQYF. The CDR3 DNA follows: TGTGCCAGCAGCTTAGGGGGGACAGCCTACGAGCAGTACTTC.

This clone showed up just once. The chain joins TRBV5-5 to TRBJ1-5; 7 bases match TRBD1. The trim removed 3 bases at V and 2 bases at J, leaving 5 bases unmatched. The CDR3 has 15 residues. Germline V lookup: CDR1 SGHKS, CDR2 YYEKEE (reference sequence). The DNA for the CDR3 is TGTGCCAGCAGCTCGGAACAGGGGCGCAATCAGCCCCAGCATTTT. Translation gives CASSSEQGRNQPQHF.

The chain's CDR3 is CASSSVVAGHGNTIYF. The CDR3 region has the DNA TGTGCCAGCAGTTCCGTCGTTGCGGGGCATGGAAACACCATATATTTT. The chain employs TRBV28 and TRBJ1-3, with D perhaps matching TRBD1 (5 bases). From germline, CDR1 is MDHEN and CDR2 SYDVKM. Trimming took 4 bases from V and 3 from J, leaving 16 bases between them. CDR3 length: 16 amino acids.

V is TRBV12-3 or TRBV12-4 and J is TRBJ1-1; D perhaps matches TRBD1 (6 bases). CDR3 length: 13 amino acids. Trimming stripped 5 bases from V and 2 bases from J, with 9 bases between. Written as DNA, the CDR3 is TGTGCCAGCAGTCTACAGGGAAACACTGAAGCTTTCTTT. Translating it yields CASSLQGNTEAFF.

This clone was observed a single time. The rearrangement uses TRBV7-7 and TRBJ2-3; TRBD1 aligns across 7 bases. The germline CDR1 and CDR2 sequences are SSHAT and FNYEAQ (reference sequence). The CDR3 extends over 16 amino acids. The V segment lost 5 bases and the J segment 7 bases; nucleotides outside the gene matches: 15. The CDR3 DNA follows: TGTGCCAGCAGCCCAACACCAGGGGGAGAGTTGTATACGCAGTATTTT. It codes for CASSPTPGGELYTQYF. Supplemented by reference TRBV7-7 and TRBJ2-3, the full variable domain reads GAGVSQSPRYKVTKRGQDVTLRCDPISSHATLYWYQQALGQGPEFLTYFNYEAQPDKSGLPSDRFSAERPEGSISTLTIQRTEQRDSAMYRCASSPTPGGELYTQYFGPGTRLTVL.

The chain carries TRBV4-2 and TRBJ1-6, with no clear D. V lost 1 base and J lost 8, with 3 bases in between. The CDR3 spans 12 residues. Germline V gene lookup returns CDR1 LGHNA and CDR2 YNFKEQ. As DNA, the CDR3 is TGTGCCAGCAGCCAAGTTGATTCACCCCTCCACTTT. It is translated as CASSQVDSPLHF.

The chain couples TRBV13 to TRBJ1-2, with unresolved D. CDR1 and CDR2 from the germline V gene are PRHDT and FYEKMQ (reference sequence). The V end was cut by 1 base, the J end by 1 base, with 16 bases between. The CDR3 runs to 17 residues. CDR3 DNA: TGTGCCAGCAGCTTAGCGCCTTTGGACCCTAATAACTATGGCTACACCTTC. Protein product: CASSLAPLDPNNYGYTF.